The T cell receptor beta chain described here comes from a study of neurological immune-mediated disorders (dated by TCRdb to 2018 to 2020). About the study as a whole: Using UMI-based sequencing, the study compared peripheral blood TCR-beta repertoires from patients with HTLV-I-associated myelopathy (HAM/TSP), patients with multiple sclerosis, and healthy controls. The roughly 110 TCR-beta libraries covered PBMC samples along with longitudinal samples, technical triplicates, and paired sorted CD4+ and CD8+ T-cell subsets. The cohort comprised around 70 subjects: some 15 HAM/TSP patients, some 34 multiple sclerosis patients and 20 or so healthy controls.

The CDR3 runs 15 amino acids, cysteine and phenylalanine included. Kept here is only the CDR3 DNA, which spans 45 bases and is read in frame from base 1. V loses 10 bases of germline sequence and J loses 5 bases, and the interval between the two ends is 22 bases. Summary of the overall study and its limitations: TCR clonal expansion was highest in HAM/TSP patients and lowest in MS patients, with MS patients falling below even healthy controls. No identical CDR3 amino acid sequences were found to be shared among expanded clones across subjects, suggesting that TCR-beta repertoires were private in all groups.

This clonotype was observed at least ten times. Its antigen target is currently unknown. The input lacks base qualities; no much larger clone sits a single base away. cDNA was synthesized by template-switch 5'RACE using a primer carrying a 10-nucleotide random unique molecular identifier by which each TCR transcript was tagged. Over 180 million TCR-beta sequences, covering 15-18 subjects, were produced in each sequencing run. The RNeasy kit was used for extraction of total RNA. The KAPA Real-time Library Amplification kit was used to amplify TCR-beta VDJ regions with primers for the TCR constant region and the 5'RACE anchor. A first PCR added sample indexes and Illumina adaptors, and a second PCR then raised library yield. After purification with Ampure beads, the TCR product of roughly 650 bp was size-selected on a 2% E-gel SizeSelection system. Before pooling, libraries had their quality checked on a Bioanalyzer, their concentration measured with Qubit, and their quantity determined with the Kapa Library Quantification kit. Paired-end 2 x 150 bp sequencing of the libraries was performed on an Illumina HiSeq 2500. To increase sequence diversity, about 25-31% phiX was spiked into each library pool. The original methods were these. The quality-filtered reads were processed with the UMI-based MiGEC pipeline, whose error correction step removed more than 75% of the raw TCR sequences. IMGT germline references were used for aligning VDJ genes, and each clonotype was defined as a unique CDR3 amino acid sequence together with its V-J genes. Clonal expansion, Shannon diversity, and CDR3 relatedness (CalcPairwiseDistances, ClusterSamples) were evaluated with VDJtools, and phylogenetic trees were built with CLCbio workbench. Using coefficient-of-variation modelling across technical triplicates, the study counted a clone as expanded if it had at least 8 unique UMIs. TCRdb reran the public reads through fastp at Q25 and MiXCR, keeping productive beta chains. CDR3 protein sequences are deduplicated, and each keeps its most common genes and DNA. The V and J calls and clone size are TCRdb's, not the authors'. This sample is represented by 40,000 or so distinct CDR3 sequences; roughly an eighth of them were singletons. The ten largest clones add up to approximately 30% of the sample.

Unsorted PBMC libraries were generated from 2 million PBMCs stored in RNAlater at -80 °C until RNA extraction. PBMCs were separated from peripheral blood using Ficoll-Hypaque density gradient centrifugation and then cryopreserved in liquid nitrogen. The chain was built from TRBV12-3 or TRBV12-4 and TRBJ2-3, with a tentative D gene TRBD2 over 6 matching bases. The sequence was obtained from a woman aged 45-65 years with HTLV-1-associated myelopathy (HAM/TSP). Sequencing input: PBMCs. The CDR3 region reads CATLRGGVGGDTQYF. The nucleotides read TGTGCCACTTTGAGGGGCGGGGTGGGGGGAGATACGCAGTATTTT.